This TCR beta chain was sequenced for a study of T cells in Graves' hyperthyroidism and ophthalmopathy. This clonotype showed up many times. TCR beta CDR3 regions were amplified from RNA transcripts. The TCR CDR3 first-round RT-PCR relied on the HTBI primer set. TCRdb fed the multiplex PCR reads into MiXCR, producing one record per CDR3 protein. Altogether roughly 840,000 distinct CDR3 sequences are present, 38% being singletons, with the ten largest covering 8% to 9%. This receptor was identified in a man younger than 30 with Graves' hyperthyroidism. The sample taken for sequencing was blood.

The CDR3: CSFNTNTEAFF. DNA of the CDR3: TGCAGCTTTAACACCAACACTGAAGCTTTCTTT. The chain uses TRBV29-1 and TRBJ1-1; D is unclear. The V end lost 8 bases, the J end lost 2 bases, and 9 bases lay between the germline ends. The CDR3 runs to 11 residues. Germline CDR1 is SQVTM and CDR2 is ANQGSEA. The variable domain in full, with the rest retrieved from reference TRBV29-1 and TRBJ1-1, is SAVISQKPSRDICQRGTSLTIQCQVDSQVTMMFWYRQQPGQSLTLIATANQGSEATYESGFVIDKFPISRPNLTFSTLTVSNMSPEDSSIYLCSFNTNTEAFFGQGTRLTVV.